There are many counts of the clone carrying this T cell receptor beta chain. Its target is not known. This beta chain slipped into a library made for alpha chains as a stray read, so its size is not meaningful. This sample is drawn from a study of spatial heterogeneity in lung cancer. Across the whole study: Detection consistently captured more beta-chain sequences than alpha-chain sequences. Across tumor regions, counts of TCR transcripts showed a strong correlation with a T cell module score derived from matched bulk RNA-seq. Regarding the study as a whole: Mutation tallies in tumors tracked expanded intratumoral alpha and beta TCR counts.

Single TCR cDNA molecules each had their own unique molecular identifier. MiXCR, run by TCRdb on the 5' RACE reads, gives a single entry per CDR3 protein. This table has approximately 8,800 distinct CDR3 sequences, approximately 12% appearing once. CDR1 and CDR2 from the germline V gene are SQVTM and ANQGSEA. V gave up 1 base and J gave up 6 bases; unmatched junction bases: 3. The CDR3 is 12 amino acids. Time point given: sample taken at primary tumor resection. Untreated early-stage non-small cell lung cancer patients, fewer than 85 in total, were the donors. The sequences come from lung tumor tissue, collected at surgery. The chain combines TRBV29-1 with TRBJ2-7; 7 bases are shared with TRBD2. This TCR derives from a male donor with early-stage non-small cell lung cancer. CDR3 nucleotides: TGCAGCGTTGAAGGCGGGAGAGGCGAGCAGTACTTC. Protein product: CSVEGGRGEQYF.